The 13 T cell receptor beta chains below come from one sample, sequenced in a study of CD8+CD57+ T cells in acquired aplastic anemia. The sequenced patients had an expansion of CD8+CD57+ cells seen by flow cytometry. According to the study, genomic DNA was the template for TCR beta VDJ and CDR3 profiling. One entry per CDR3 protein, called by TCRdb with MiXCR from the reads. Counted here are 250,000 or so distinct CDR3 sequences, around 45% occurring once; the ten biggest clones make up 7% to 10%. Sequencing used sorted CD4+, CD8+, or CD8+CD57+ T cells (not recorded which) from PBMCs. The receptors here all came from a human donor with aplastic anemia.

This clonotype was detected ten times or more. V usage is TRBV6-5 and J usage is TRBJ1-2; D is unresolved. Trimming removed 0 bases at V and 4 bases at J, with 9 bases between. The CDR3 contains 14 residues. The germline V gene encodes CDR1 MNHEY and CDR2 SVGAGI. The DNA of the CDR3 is TGTGCCAGCAGTTACTCTGTGGGCGGCTATGGCTACACCTTC. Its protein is CASSYSVGGYGYTF.

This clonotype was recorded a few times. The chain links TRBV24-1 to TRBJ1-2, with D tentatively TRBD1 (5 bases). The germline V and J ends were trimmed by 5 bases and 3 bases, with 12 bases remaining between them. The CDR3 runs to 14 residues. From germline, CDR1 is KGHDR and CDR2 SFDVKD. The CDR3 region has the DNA TGTGCCACCAGTGCCATAGACAGTGACTATGGCTACACCTTC. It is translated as CATSAIDSDYGYTF.

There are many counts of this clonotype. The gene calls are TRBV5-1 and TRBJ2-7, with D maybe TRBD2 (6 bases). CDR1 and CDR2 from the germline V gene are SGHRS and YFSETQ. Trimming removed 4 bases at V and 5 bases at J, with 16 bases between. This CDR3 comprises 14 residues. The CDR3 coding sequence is TGCGCCAGCAGCGCGAGGAGGGTGACGGACGAGCAGTACTTC. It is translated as CASSARRVTDEQYF.

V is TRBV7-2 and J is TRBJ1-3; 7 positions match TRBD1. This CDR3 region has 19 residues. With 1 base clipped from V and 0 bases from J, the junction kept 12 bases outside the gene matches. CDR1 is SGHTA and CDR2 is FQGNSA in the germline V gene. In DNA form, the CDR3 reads TGTGCCAGCAGCTTAGTGGACAGGCCGGTGCGCGCCTCTGGAAACACCATATATTTT. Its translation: CASSLVDRPVRASGNTIYF.

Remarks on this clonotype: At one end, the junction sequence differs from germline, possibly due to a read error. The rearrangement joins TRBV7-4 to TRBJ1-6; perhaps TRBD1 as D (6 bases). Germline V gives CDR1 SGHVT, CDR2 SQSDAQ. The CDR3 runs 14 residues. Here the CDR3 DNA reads TGTGCTAGCAGCTTGGGACACTATAATTCACCCCTCCACTTT. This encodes CASSLGHYNSPLHF.

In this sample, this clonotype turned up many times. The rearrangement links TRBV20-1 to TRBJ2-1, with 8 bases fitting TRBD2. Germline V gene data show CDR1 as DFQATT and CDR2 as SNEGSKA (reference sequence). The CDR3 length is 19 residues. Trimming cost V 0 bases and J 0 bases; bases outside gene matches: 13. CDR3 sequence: CSARDFSSVAGSSYNEQFF. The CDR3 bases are TGCAGTGCTAGAGACTTTAGTTCGGTAGCGGGGTCCTCCTACAATGAGCAGTTCTTC.

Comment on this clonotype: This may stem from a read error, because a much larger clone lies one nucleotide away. CDR3 sequence reads: CASSQVGTGELFF. The CDR3 bases are TGCGCCAGCAGCCAAGTTGGCACCGGGGAGCTGTTTTTT. The J gene is TRBJ2-2, the V gene TRBV4-1; no clear D gene. The germline V gene has CDR1 MGHRA and CDR2 YSYEKL. The CDR3 runs to 13 residues. The V end lost 1 base, the J end lost 4 bases, and 4 bases lay between the germline ends.

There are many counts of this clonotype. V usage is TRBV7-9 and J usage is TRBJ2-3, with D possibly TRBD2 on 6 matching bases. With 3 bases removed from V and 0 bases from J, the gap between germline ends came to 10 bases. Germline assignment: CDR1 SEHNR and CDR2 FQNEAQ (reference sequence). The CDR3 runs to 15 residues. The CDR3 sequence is CASSFAGSSTDTQYF. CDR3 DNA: TGTGCCAGCAGCTTTGCGGGGTCTAGCACAGATACGCAGTATTTT.

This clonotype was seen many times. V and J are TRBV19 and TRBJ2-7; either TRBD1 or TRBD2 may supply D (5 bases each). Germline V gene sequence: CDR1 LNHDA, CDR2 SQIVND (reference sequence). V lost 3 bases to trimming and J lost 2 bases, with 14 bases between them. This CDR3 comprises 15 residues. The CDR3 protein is CASSIFLWGTYEQYF. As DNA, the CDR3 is TGTGCCAGTAGTATTTTTCTGTGGGGGACCTACGAGCAGTACTTC.

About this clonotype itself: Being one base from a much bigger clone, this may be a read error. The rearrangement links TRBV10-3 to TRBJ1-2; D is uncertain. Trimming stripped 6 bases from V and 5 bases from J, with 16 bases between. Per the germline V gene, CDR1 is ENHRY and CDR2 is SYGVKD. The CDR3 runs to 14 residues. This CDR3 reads CAIRQNPSPYGYTF. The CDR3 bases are TGTGCCATCAGGCAAAACCCGAGCCCGTATGGCTACACCTTC.

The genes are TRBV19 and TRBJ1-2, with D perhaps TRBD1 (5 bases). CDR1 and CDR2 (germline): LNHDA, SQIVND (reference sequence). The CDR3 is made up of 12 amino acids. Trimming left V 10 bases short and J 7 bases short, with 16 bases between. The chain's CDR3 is CATNDSRSGYTF. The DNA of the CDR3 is TGTGCCACCAACGACAGTAGGAGTGGCTACACCTTC.

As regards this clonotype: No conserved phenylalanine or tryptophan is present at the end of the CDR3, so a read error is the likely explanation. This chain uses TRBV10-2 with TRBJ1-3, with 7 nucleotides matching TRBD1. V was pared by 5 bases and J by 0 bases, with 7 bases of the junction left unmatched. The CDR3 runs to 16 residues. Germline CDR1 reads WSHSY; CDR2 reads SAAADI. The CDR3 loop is CASSPIGGISGNTIYL. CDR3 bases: TGCGCCAGCAGTCCAATAGGGGGCATCTCTGGAAACACCATATATCTT.

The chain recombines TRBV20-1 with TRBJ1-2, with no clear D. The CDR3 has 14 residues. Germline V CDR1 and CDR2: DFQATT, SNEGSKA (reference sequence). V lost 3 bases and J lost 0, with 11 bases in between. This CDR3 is CSARFQNANYGYTF. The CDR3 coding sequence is TGCAGTGCTAGGTTCCAGAATGCTAACTATGGCTACACCTTC.